These T cell receptor beta chains were read from a single sample in a study of T-cell reconstitution after alpha-beta-depleted transplantation in children. TCRdb passed the PCR reads through MiXCR, listing each CDR3 protein once. Of around 480,000 distinct CDR3 sequences detected, approximately 32% appear once; the ten largest clones hold about 2.3%. The material was PBMCs from the stem cell graft donor, obtained from the stem cell graft. The receptor source for this set is a human donor who donated a stem cell graft to a child with aplastic anemia. Each CDR3 is given with its conserved first and last residue. Fields, in order: J gene, clone size, V gene, D gene, CDR3 DNA, CDR3 protein. A D gene is named only where the DNA matches it firmly. Rows may omit the clone size; those that give it use once, few, many or a size class.

>TRBJ2-7|.|TRBV15|TRBD1
TGTGCCACCAGCGGAGACAGGGGCCCCTACGAGCAGTACTTC
CATSGDRGPYEQYF
>TRBJ2-1|.|TRBV10-3|.
TGTGCCATCAGTGATGCAAGCATCCTACAATATGAGCAGTTCTTC
CAISDASILQYEQFF
>TRBJ1-5|.|TRBV20-1|TRBD1
TGCAGTGCTAGGGGGACAGCCGATCAGCCCCAGCATTTT
CSARGTADQPQHF
>TRBJ1-1|.|TRBV11-1|.
TGTGCCAGCAGCTCACTTTGGCATCGGGAGAAGGGACGGACTGAAGCTTTCTTT
CASSSLWHREKGRTEAFF
>TRBJ2-1|.|TRBV6-5|TRBD1
TGTGCCAGCAGTAGACGACAGGGGGGGGCCACCAATGAGCAGTTCTTC
CASSRRQGGATNEQFF
>TRBJ2-7|.|TRBV7-2|TRBD1
TGTGCCAGCAGCTTAGGGACAGGGGACGTCGAGCAGTACTTC
CASSLGTGDVEQYF
>TRBJ1-1|few|TRBV4-2|.
TGTGCCAGCAGCCAAGATCGGGGGGGCCTCGCTTTCTTT
CASSQDRGGLAFF
>TRBJ2-3|.|TRBV19|.
TGTGCCAGTAGTCCCTCCCAACGAGCGGATTTCACAGATACGCAGTATTTT
CASSPSQRADFTDTQYF
>TRBJ2-1|few|TRBV6-1|TRBD2
TGTGCCAGCAGAAGACTAGCGGGAGACCTTGAGCAGTTCTTC
CASRRLAGDLEQFF
>TRBJ2-5|few|TRBV6-1|TRBD2
TGTGCCAGCAGTGAGCTAGCGGGAGGGCCAGTGGAGACCCAGTACTTC
CASSELAGGPVETQYF
>TRBJ2-5|.|TRBV6-6|.
TGTGCCACTCGGGGTCAGGAGCAAGAGACCCAGTACTTC
CATRGQEQETQYF
>TRBJ2-3|.|TRBV5-5|TRBD2
TGTGCCAGCAGCTTGGAACGGGGGGACACAGATACGCAGTATTTT
CASSLERGDTDTQYF
>TRBJ2-3|few|TRBV12-3/TRBV12-4|.
TGTGCCAGCAGTATAGCGGAGCCCACAGATACGCAGTATTTT
CASSIAEPTDTQYF
>TRBJ2-2|.|TRBV5-1|.
TGCGCCAGCAGCTCGGCGGGAACGGACACCGGGGAGCTGTTTTTT
CASSSAGTDTGELFF
>TRBJ1-4|.|TRBV18|.
TGTGCAAGCTCACCACTCCTTGGGGCAGGGACTGAAAAACTGTTTTTT
CASSPLLGAGTEKLFF
>TRBJ2-5|.|TRBV7-2|TRBD2
TGTGCCAGCAGCCCCCCCGGACTAGCGGGAGGAGGGGAGACCCAGTACTTC
CASSPPGLAGGGETQYF
>TRBJ1-2|.|TRBV14|.
TGTGCCAGCAGCCATTACAGGGCCGATGGCTACACCTTC
CASSHYRADGYTF
>TRBJ1-2|few|TRBV29-1|.
TGCAGCGTTGGACAGGGCTACACCTTC
CSVGQGYTF
>TRBJ2-1|.|TRBV7-9|TRBD1
TGTGCCAGCAGCTCCCAACAGGGGGTCGTGTGGAATGAGCAGTTCTTC
CASSSQQGVVWNEQFF
>TRBJ2-1|.|TRBV9|TRBD2
TGTGCCAGCAGCGTACTGGGACTAGCGGGAGGTAGCAATGAGCAGTTCTTC
CASSVLGLAGGSNEQFF
>TRBJ1-1|few|TRBV5-5|.
TGTGCCAGCAGCTTGAGTCCTGGAACTGAAGCTTTCTTT
CASSLSPGTEAFF
>TRBJ2-1|.|TRBV5-1|TRBD1
TGCGCCAGCAGCTTGGACGGGACAGAGTACAATGAGCAGTTCTTC
CASSLDGTEYNEQFF
>TRBJ1-1|.|TRBV7-9|.
TGTGCCAGCAGCTTAAGGGACCAACAAGCTTTCTTT
CASSLRDQQAFF
>TRBJ2-1|many|TRBV20-1|.
TGCAGTGCCGGCGATGGGCAGCGGGCCCACAATGAGCAGTTCTTC
CSAGDGQRAHNEQFF